The next 21 T cell receptor beta chains were all read from a single sample in a study of blood T cell repertoires in COVID-19. Some clones are missing from TCRdb's copy, which holds only in-frame ones; the method was immunoSEQ multiplex PCR. The sample contains over 20,000 clones, 83% of which appear only once. Sequencing was performed on peripheral blood. The receptors were gathered from a human donor in a cohort sampled during active COVID-19.

This CDR3 reads CASSPGASGGEAQYF. For the CDR3, the DNA is TGCGCCAGCTCCCCTGGGGCTAGCGGGGGTGAGGCGCAGTATTTT. V is TRBV5-1 and J is TRBJ2-3; TRBD2 agrees at 10 bases. Germline V gene sequence: CDR1 SGHRS, CDR2 YFSETQ. The CDR3 contains 15 residues. With V trimmed by 7 bases and J by 10 bases, 15 bases remained unmatched.

This clone was seen once. The chain is built from TRBV6-1 and TRBJ2-4, with a possible D match to TRBD2 (5 bases). This CDR3 comprises 16 residues. V dropped 1 base and J dropped 5 bases, with 15 bases sitting between them. The germline gives CDR1 MNHNS, CDR2 SASEGT. The CDR3 sequence is CASSEGRGLTQNIQYF. The CDR3 DNA reads TGTGCCAGCAGTGAAGGACGGGGTCTTACGCAAAACATTCAGTACTTC.

This chain connects TRBV11-3 to TRBJ2-7, with D perhaps TRBD2 (6 bases). V shed 4 bases and J shed 3 bases, with 16 bases lying between them. Germline CDR1 reads SGHNT; CDR2 reads YENEEA. The CDR3 length is 15 residues. The CDR3 reads CASSSSGLLLYEQYF. DNA for the CDR3: TGTGCCAGCAGCTCCTCGGGACTTCTTCTCTACGAGCAGTACTTC.

V usage is TRBV6-6 and J usage is TRBJ1-1; the match to TRBD1 covers 8 bases. The CDR3 totals 15 residues. The ends lost 0 bases at V and 4 bases at J; junction bases unmatched: 4. Germline V gives CDR1 MNHNY, CDR2 SVGAGI (reference sequence). The DNA for the CDR3 is TGTGCCAGCAGTTACTCGAACAGGGGGAGCACTGAAGCTTTCTTT. As protein: CASSYSNRGSTEAFF.

This sequence joins TRBV9 and TRBJ2-1; 16 nucleotides agree with TRBD2. The CDR3 loop spans 21 amino acids. The junction had 17 bases not matched to a gene; V was cut back by 4 bases and J by 4 bases. CDR1 is SGDLS, CDR2 YYNGEE, per germline. The CDR3 sequence: CASSPRGGTSGGAYAYNEQFF. The CDR3 DNA is TGTGCCAGCAGCCCGAGAGGAGGGACTAGCGGGGGGGCCTATGCATACAATGAGCAGTTCTTC.

This clone came up a few times. This rearrangement joins TRBV29-1 to TRBJ1-4; weak D call: TRBD1 (6 bases). Germline values: CDR1 SQVTM, CDR2 ANQGSEA. V was pared by 0 bases and J by 12 bases, with 23 bases between. There are 16 residues in the CDR3. The CDR3, as DNA: TGCAGCGTTGAAGATAGGCTGCCAATTACTCCAGGGGAACTGTTTTTT. Translation gives CSVEDRLPITPGELFF.

In this sample, this clone turned up once. The genes are TRBV29-1 and TRBJ1-6; 8 nucleotides match TRBD1. Per germline, CDR1 SQVTM and CDR2 ANQGSEA. CDR3 length equals 15 residues. Unmatched junction bases numbered 10, after V lost 6 bases and J lost 6 bases. The CDR3 region is CSVSLGQGFNSPLHF. The CDR3 DNA follows: TGCAGCGTCAGCCTCGGACAGGGTTTTAATTCACCCCTCCACTTT.

This clone occurred once. The chain is built from TRBV14 and TRBJ2-3; 9 bases are shared with TRBD1. V lost 4 bases to trimming and J lost 2 bases; unmatched junction nucleotides: 4. CDR1 and CDR2 from the germline V gene are SGHDN and FVKESK. This CDR3 region has 15 residues. The CDR3 sequence: CASSPGQGPTDTQYF. CDR3 in DNA: TGTGCCAGCAGCCCTGGACAGGGGCCCACAGATACGCAGTATTTT.

This clone was found a few times. V gene TRBV6-4 combines with J gene TRBJ1-1, with a tentative D call TRBD1 (6 bases). Trimming pared 5 bases from V and 4 bases from J, leaving 14 bases between. The CDR3 is 14 residues long. The V gene's germline CDR1 is MRHNA and CDR2 SNTAGT. DNA of the CDR3: TGTGCCAGCAGTCCAGGCGGACAGCCCACTGAAGCTTTCTTT. This translates into CASSPGGQPTEAFF.

This chain links TRBV7-6 with TRBJ1-3; 7 bases are a match to TRBD1. The germline gives CDR1 SGHVS, CDR2 FNYEAQ. J gave up 8 bases and V 0 bases, and 7 bases lay outside the gene matches. The CDR3 sequence is 15 residues long. The CDR3 region has the DNA TGTGCCAGCAGCTTAGCGCAGGGGGGTATGGACACCATATATTTT. This gives the protein CASSLAQGGMDTIYF.

The rearrangement joins TRBV5-1 to TRBJ2-3, with TRBD2 identical over 8 bases. V lost 1 base to trimming and J lost 0 bases; unmatched junction nucleotides: 4. The germline gives CDR1 SGHRS, CDR2 YFSETQ. The CDR3 consists of 16 residues. CDR3 in amino acids: CASSLRGGSSTDTQYF. CDR3 coding DNA: TGCGCCAGCAGCTTGCGGGGGGGTTCTAGCACAGATACGCAGTATTTT.

The rearrangement joins TRBV5-1 to TRBJ1-4; TRBD1 might be the D (6 bases). The germline V gene encodes CDR1 SGHRS and CDR2 YFSETQ. This CDR3 has 17 residues. V lost 0 bases and J lost 4, with 16 bases in between. The CDR3 DNA is TGCGCCAGCAGCTTGGGGATGACGACAGGCCTTAATGAAAAACTGTTTTTT. It is translated as CASSLGMTTGLNEKLFF.

This clone has only one observation. The chain links TRBV9 to TRBJ2-5; D uncertain. Germline lookup yields CDR1 SGDLS and CDR2 YYNGEE. This CDR3 contains 13 residues. V gave up 4 bases and J gave up 1 base, with 8 bases separating them. The DNA of the CDR3 is TGTGCCAGCAGCCGAGCCCCCCAAGAGACCCAGTACTTC. Protein product: CASSRAPQETQYF.

The CDR3 nucleotides read TGTGCCAGCAGCTTAGCGGGGGGGCCCGGGGCCAACGTCCTGACTTTC. Amino acid sequence: CASSLAGGPGANVLTF. This rearrangement joins TRBV5-4 to TRBJ2-6; TRBD2 matches at 10 bases. V shed 2 bases, J shed 4 bases, and the junction held 3 bases outside the gene matches. The CDR3 is 16 residues long. Germline V gene data show CDR1 as SGHNT and CDR2 as YYREEE (reference sequence).

The count of this clone is one. The V and J genes are TRBV27 and TRBJ1-1; no reliable D call. This CDR3 contains 14 residues. From germline, CDR1 is MNHEY and CDR2 SMNVEV (reference sequence). Deletions cut 3 bases from V and 1 base from J, with 9 bases between. The CDR3 is CASSFSFSNTEAFF. The CDR3 region has the DNA TGTGCCAGCAGTTTCTCCTTTTCGAACACTGAAGCTTTCTTT.

The V gene is TRBV2, the J gene TRBJ1-4; unclear D gene. V was trimmed by 6 bases and J by 5 bases, leaving 22 bases between them. The CDR3 has 17 amino acids. Looked up from germline, CDR1 is SNHLY and CDR2 is FYNNEI. CDR3 sequence reads: CASSGWAGGSLNEKLFF. The CDR3, as DNA: TGTGCCAGCAGCGGGTGGGCAGGCGGGTCTTTGAATGAAAAACTGTTTTTT.

This clone was seen a single time. The identical CDR3 is also encoded by other nucleotide sequences in the sample. The chain has TRBV28 and TRBJ2-6, with 8 bases that match TRBD2. Germline-derived CDR1 and CDR2 are MDHEN and SYDVKM. CDR3 length equals 17 residues. V was clipped by 1 base and J by 3 bases; unmatched bases: 5. This CDR3 reads CASSLFGGEVGANVLTF. For the CDR3, the DNA is TGTGCCAGCAGTTTATTCGGGGGGGAGGTTGGGGCCAACGTCCTGACTTTC.

V gene TRBV7-2 combines with J gene TRBJ2-7; D gene ambiguous. This CDR3 region has 15 residues. The V and J ends lost 2 bases and 2 bases respectively, with 13 bases between them. Germline V gene sequence: CDR1 SGHTA, CDR2 FQGNSA. The CDR3 bases are TGTGCCAGCAGCTTATATTGGTCAGGCACCTACGAGCAGTACTTC. Its translation: CASSLYWSGTYEQYF.

The rearrangement links TRBV12-3 or TRBV12-4 to TRBJ1-5; D not certain. Between the trimmed V and J ends, which lost 0 bases and 7 bases, there was a span of 7 bases. The CDR3 runs to 13 residues. The CDR3 sequence is CASSLATQQPQHF. The CDR3 nucleotides are TGTGCCAGCAGTTTAGCTACGCAGCAGCCCCAGCATTTT.

V gene TRBV30 combines with J gene TRBJ2-7; 9 bases align to TRBD2. This CDR3 is 13 amino acids long. In germline, CDR1 is GTSNPN, CDR2 SVGIG (reference sequence). The V segment lost 2 bases and the J segment 4 bases; nucleotides outside the gene matches: 3. The CDR3 sequence is CAWSRSGSYEQYF. CDR3 in DNA: TGTGCCTGGAGTCGTAGCGGGAGTTACGAGCAGTACTTC. Using reference TRBV30 and TRBJ2-7 for the parts outside the CDR3, the full variable domain is SQTIHQWPATLVQPVGSPLSLECTVEGTSNPNLYWYRQAAGRGLQLLFYSVGIGQISSEVPQNLSASRPQDRQFILSSKKLLLSDSGFYLCAWSRSGSYEQYFGPGTRLTVT.

Only a few counts were recorded for this clone. The chain links TRBV5-6 to TRBJ2-7; TRBD2 agrees at 13 bases. This CDR3 contains 18 residues. V shed 6 bases and J 2 bases; nucleotides not matched to a gene: 14. Germline lookup yields CDR1 SGHDT and CDR2 YYEEEE. In DNA, the CDR3 is TGTGCCAGCACCCGGACTAGCGGGGGCCGCAAGCTTCCCTACGAGCAGTACTTC. This gives the protein CASTRTSGGRKLPYEQYF.